This entry features one T cell receptor (beta chain) sequence. From germline, CDR1 is MNHNY and CDR2 SVGAGI (reference sequence). J lost 6 bases, V lost 3 bases, and 7 bases had no gene match. The CDR3 runs to 15 residues. This specimen belongs to a study of blood T cell repertoires in COVID-19. Study information: The study drew acute and convalescent COVID-19 samples from the United States, Italy and Spain. PBMCs, B-cell-depleted T cells, or T cells were the source of the cDNA or gDNA that made up the material.

Per the study methods: Estimation of nucleated cell counts was performed using reference gene primer amplification. TCRdb's copy holds only in-frame clones and misses some; the assay was immunoSEQ multiplex PCR. For V, J and clone size, that table is used; D and trimming come from the DNA. The repertoire holds over 50,000 clones, around 92% seen once, with 6.5% in the top ten. The sequenced sample was peripheral blood. V usage is TRBV6-6 and J usage is TRBJ2-1, with 8 bases that match TRBD1. The sequence was obtained from a man over 45 with active COVID-19. CDR3 sequence reads: CASSYQDRVGNEQFF. CDR3 DNA: TGTGCCAGCAGTTATCAGGACAGGGTGGGCAATGAGCAGTTCTTC.